The T cell receptor (beta chain) described here comes from a study of control samples from healthy donors and cancer patients. Assay: immunoSEQ multiplex PCR; the TCRdb copy retains only in-frame clones and omits some. The table lists about 120,000 clones, approximately 89% of them singletons. There are 14 residues in the CDR3. Trimming removed 3 bases from V and 3 bases from J; junction bases left unmatched: 3. Germline V gives CDR1 GTSNPN, CDR2 SVGIG (reference sequence). The TCR was taken from a man aged 60 to 69 in good health. The V gene is TRBV30, the J gene TRBJ1-3; 9 bases align to TRBD1. The specimen was blood. The chain's CDR3 is CAWSTGGFGNTIYF. The CDR3 DNA is TGTGCCTGGAGCACAGGGGGCTTTGGAAACACCATATATTTT. Full variable domain (remainder filled in from reference TRBV30 and TRBJ1-3): SQTIHQWPATLVQPVGSPLSLECTVEGTSNPNLYWYRQAAGRGLQLLFYSVGIGQISSEVPQNLSASRPQDRQFILSSKKLLLSDSGFYLCAWSTGGFGNTIYFGEGSWLTVV.